One sample yielded the 16 T cell receptor beta chains listed below, sequenced in a study of shared clonotypes between healthy human individuals. Naivety among CD8 cells was defined by CD45RO negativity and positive CCR7 selection, thereby excluding terminally differentiated effector memory CD45RA+ cells. Clones were sequenced by immunoSEQ multiplex PCR, and TCRdb holds only the in-frame ones, with some missing. The table lists around 1.9 million clones, around 93% of them singletons. Sequenced input: naive CD8+ T cells from PBMCs. Source of these receptors: a man between 18 and 35 years old in good health. Some clones in this sample may be carry-over from other donors' samples.

The V gene is TRBV4-3, the J gene TRBJ2-1; the D gene is possibly TRBD2 (6 bases). Trimming shortened V by 1 base and J by 8 bases, and 15 bases separated the two germline ends. This CDR3 spans 15 amino acids. Germline CDR1 LGHNA, CDR2 YSLEER. CDR3 loop: CASSQGSGPGYEQFF. CDR3 nucleotides: TGCGCCAGCAGCCAAGGTAGCGGTCCTGGGTATGAGCAGTTCTTC.

This chain connects TRBV28 to TRBJ1-5, with TRBD1 matching over 7 bases. The germline CDR1 and CDR2 sequences are MDHEN and SYDVKM. This CDR3 comprises 15 residues. V lost 5 bases to trimming and J lost 4 bases; unmatched junction nucleotides: 8. The CDR3, as DNA: TGTGCCAGCAGTACACAGGGGTCGAGAAATCAGCCCCAGCATTTT. It is translated as CASSTQGSRNQPQHF.

The V gene is TRBV15, the J gene TRBJ2-7; the D is unclear. CDR1 and CDR2 (germline): LNHNV, YYDKDF (reference sequence). V was pared by 3 bases and J by 0 bases, with 9 bases between. The CDR3 length is 14 residues. CDR3 in amino acids: CATSSGGASYEQYF. CDR3 in DNA: TGTGCCACCAGCAGTGGTGGAGCCTCCTACGAGCAGTACTTC.

The chain recombines TRBV5-1 with TRBJ2-3; 8 bases fit TRBD2. The CDR3 runs to 16 residues. Unmatched junction bases numbered 10, after V lost 7 bases and J lost 0 bases. Per the germline V gene, CDR1 is SGHRS and CDR2 is YFSETQ. Here the CDR3 DNA reads TGCGCCAGCGCCAAAGGCAAGCGGGAGAGCACAGATACGCAGTATTTT. Residues: CASAKGKRESTDTQYF.

The chain joins TRBV15 to TRBJ2-1; D tentatively fits TRBD1 or TRBD2 (5 bases each). The germline gives CDR1 LNHNV, CDR2 YYDKDF (reference sequence). The CDR3 contains 17 residues. The V gene lost 1 base and the J gene lost 7 bases, with 20 bases spanning the gap. CDR3 sequence: CATSRGSGTLQGNEQFF. CDR3 nucleotides: TGTGCCACCAGCAGAGGATCGGGGACCCTACAAGGGAATGAGCAGTTCTTC. Complete variable domain (other parts from reference TRBV15 and TRBJ2-1): DAMVIQNPRYQVTQFGKPVTLSCSQTLNHNVMYWYQQKSSQAPKLLFHYYDKDFNNEADTPDNFQSRRPNTSFCFLDIRSPGLGDTAMYLCATSRGSGTLQGNEQFFGPGTRLTVL.

About this clone itself: Different DNA sequences within this sample yield the same CDR3. The chain links TRBV30 to TRBJ2-7; D is perhaps TRBD2 (7 bases). The CDR3 runs to 13 residues. CDR1 and CDR2 (germline): GTSNPN, SVGIG (reference sequence). The germline V and J ends were trimmed by 0 bases and 5 bases, with 11 bases remaining between them. The CDR3 is CAWSVGGGNEQYF. The CDR3 nucleotides read TGTGCCTGGAGTGTAGGGGGAGGGAACGAGCAGTACTTC.

The rearrangement joins TRBV19 to TRBJ2-7, with D perhaps TRBD1 or TRBD2 (5 bases each). Germline V gene data show CDR1 as LNHDA and CDR2 as SQIVND (reference sequence). This CDR3 spans 15 amino acids. V gave up 5 bases and J gave up 3 bases, with 17 bases separating them. This CDR3 reads CASSSSGTPFYEQYF. The DNA of the CDR3 is TGTGCCAGTAGTTCTTCCGGGACCCCCTTCTACGAGCAGTACTTC.

Of note for this clone: The same CDR3 arises from other DNA sequences in this sample as well. The genes are TRBV30 and TRBJ2-7; D gene ambiguous. V was trimmed by 0 bases and J by 4 bases, leaving 7 bases between them. The germline V gene encodes CDR1 GTSNPN and CDR2 SVGIG (reference sequence). The CDR3 sequence is 12 residues long. The CDR3 sequence is CAWSVHVYEQYF. The CDR3 coding sequence is TGTGCCTGGAGTGTACACGTATACGAGCAGTACTTC.

The chain employs TRBV7-6 and TRBJ2-3; weak D call: TRBD2 (6 bases). Germline V gives CDR1 SGHVS, CDR2 FNYEAQ. V lost 1 base and J lost 4, with 15 bases in between. The CDR3 length is 16 residues. The CDR3 nucleotides read TGTGCCAGCAGCTTAGTAGCTCGGGAGCGCGCAGATACGCAGTATTTT. It is translated as CASSLVARERADTQYF.

This clone was observed once. No DNA is shown, since the ends of the CDR3 on it are uncertain; the CDR3 is the one TCRdb lists. V usage is TRBV27 and J usage is TRBJ2-7. The CDR3 region is 15 residues in length, termini included. The germline CDR1 and CDR2 sequences are MNHEY and SMNVEV (reference sequence). This CDR3 is CASSVGKGTLRQQYF.

The chain employs TRBV2 and TRBJ2-1; D is unclear. With 1 base removed from V and 6 bases from J, the gap between germline ends came to 7 bases. This CDR3 contains 13 residues. Per the germline V gene, CDR1 is SNHLY and CDR2 is FYNNEI. The CDR3 here is CASSEGASNEQFF. CDR3 DNA sequence: TGTGCCAGCAGTGAAGGGGCTAGCAATGAGCAGTTCTTC.

The chain joins TRBV7-8 to TRBJ2-7; 10 nucleotides align to TRBD2. Germline V gene sequence: CDR1 SGHVS, CDR2 FQNEAQ. This CDR3 is built from 18 residues. Trimming removed 7 bases from V and 1 base from J; junction bases left unmatched: 16. CDR3 sequence reads: CASTSPASGSKPSYEQYF. Written as DNA, the CDR3 is TGTGCCAGCACCTCCCCGGCTAGCGGGAGTAAACCTTCCTACGAGCAGTACTTC.

This chain uses TRBV4-3 with TRBJ1-2; 8 bases map to TRBD1. Germline lookup yields CDR1 LGHNA and CDR2 YSLEER. CDR3 length: 15 amino acids. V trimming: 0 bases; J trimming: 3 bases; junction bases outside the gene matches: 3. Written as DNA, the CDR3 is TGCGCCAGCAGCCAAGATTGGACAGGGTACTATGGCTACACCTTC. It is translated as CASSQDWTGYYGYTF.

The chain recombines TRBV14 with TRBJ2-3, with 8 bases lining up with TRBD2. The CDR3 covers 17 residues. Germline V gene data show CDR1 as SGHDN and CDR2 as FVKESK. Trimming at V came to 2 bases and at J to 5 bases, leaving 12 bases not matched to a gene. CDR3 in amino acids: CASSQRDWREEVDTQYF. In DNA, the CDR3 is TGTGCCAGCAGCCAAAGGGACTGGCGGGAGGAAGTAGATACGCAGTATTTT.

The chain carries TRBV7-6 and TRBJ2-1; D remains ambiguous. V lost 5 bases to trimming and J lost 8 bases, with 13 bases between them. Looked up from germline, CDR1 is SGHVS and CDR2 is FNYEAQ. The CDR3 spans 13 residues. CDR3 in DNA: TGTGCCAGCAGCCCCGGGCAGGTGGATGAGCAGTTCTTC. Amino acid sequence: CASSPGQVDEQFF.

The V call is TRBV11-2, the J call TRBJ2-5; 7 nucleotides line up with TRBD2. The J call is doubtful: the DNA matches TRBJ2-7 better. Germline CDR1 SGHAT, CDR2 FQNNGV. The CDR3 totals 14 residues. This CDR3 reads CASSLGTNSYEQYF. The CDR3 nucleotides are TGTGCCAGCAGCTTGGGGACTAACTCCTACGAGCAGTACTTC.